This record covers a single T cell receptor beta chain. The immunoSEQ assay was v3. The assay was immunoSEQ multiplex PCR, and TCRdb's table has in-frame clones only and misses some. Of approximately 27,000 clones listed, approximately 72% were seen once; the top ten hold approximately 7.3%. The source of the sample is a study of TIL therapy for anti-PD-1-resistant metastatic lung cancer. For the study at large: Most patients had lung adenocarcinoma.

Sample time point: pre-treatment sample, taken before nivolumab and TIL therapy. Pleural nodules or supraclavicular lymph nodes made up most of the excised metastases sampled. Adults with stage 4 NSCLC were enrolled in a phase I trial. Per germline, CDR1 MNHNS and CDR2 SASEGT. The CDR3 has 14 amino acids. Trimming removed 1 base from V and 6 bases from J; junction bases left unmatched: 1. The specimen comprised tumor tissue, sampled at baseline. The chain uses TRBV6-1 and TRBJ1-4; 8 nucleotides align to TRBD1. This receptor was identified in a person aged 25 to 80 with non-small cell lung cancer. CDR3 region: CASSEGTGYEKLFF. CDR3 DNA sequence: TGTGCCAGCAGTGAAGGGACAGGGTATGAAAAACTGTTTTTT.